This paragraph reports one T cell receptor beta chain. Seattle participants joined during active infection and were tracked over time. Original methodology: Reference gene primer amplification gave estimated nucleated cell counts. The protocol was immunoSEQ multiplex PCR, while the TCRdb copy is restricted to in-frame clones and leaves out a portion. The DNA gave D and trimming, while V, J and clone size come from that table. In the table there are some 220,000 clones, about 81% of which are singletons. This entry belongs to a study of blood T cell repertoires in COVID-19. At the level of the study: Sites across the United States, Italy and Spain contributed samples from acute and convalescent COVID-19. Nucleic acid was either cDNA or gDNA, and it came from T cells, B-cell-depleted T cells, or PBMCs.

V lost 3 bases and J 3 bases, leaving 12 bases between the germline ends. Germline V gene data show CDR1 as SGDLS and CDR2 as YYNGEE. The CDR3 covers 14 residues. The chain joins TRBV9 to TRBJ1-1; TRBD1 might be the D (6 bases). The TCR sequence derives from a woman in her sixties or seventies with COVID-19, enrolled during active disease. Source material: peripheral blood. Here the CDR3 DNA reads TGTGCCAGCAGCGCCAAGGACAGCGACACTGAAGCTTTCTTT. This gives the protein CASSAKDSDTEAFF.